Below are 24 T cell receptor beta chains sequenced from a single sample in a study of T cell responses to AZD1222 COVID-19 vaccine. Here immunoSEQ multiplex PCR was the method, and the copy in TCRdb shows in-frame clones only, minus some. This table has around 120,000 clones, around 94% appearing once. The source was peripheral blood, collected on day 0 of AZD1222 vaccination. The receptors were sampled from an adult in good health.

The chain uses TRBV19 and TRBJ1-1; possibly TRBD1 for D (5 bases). The CDR3 is 12 amino acids. Germline V gene sequence: CDR1 LNHDA, CDR2 SQIVND (reference sequence). The V end was cut by 3 bases, the J end by 4 bases, with 6 bases between. DNA of the CDR3: TGTGCCAGTAGTATCCAGGGCACTGAAGCTTTCTTT. As protein: CASSIQGTEAFF. The whole variable domain, remainder taken from reference TRBV19 and TRBJ1-1, is DGGITQSPKYLFRKEGQNVTLSCEQNLNHDAMYWYRQDPGQGLRLIYYSQIVNDFQKGDIAEGYSVSREKKESFPLTVTSAQKNPTAFYLCASSIQGTEAFFGQGTRLTVV.

On this clone itself: A junction boundary mismatches the germline segment, possibly from a read error. The CDR3 DNA reads TGTGCCAGCGAATCTATCGGGGGACCCTACACTGGAGCTTTCTTT. It encodes CASESIGGPYTGAFF. The rearrangement uses TRBV28 and TRBJ1-1; possible D gene TRBD1, 5 bases. CDR1 MDHEN and CDR2 SYDVKM come from the germline V gene. There are 15 residues in the CDR3.

The chain recombines TRBV19 with TRBJ1-2; D is unclear. The germline V gene encodes CDR1 LNHDA and CDR2 SQIVND (reference sequence). Trimming pared 5 bases from V and 0 bases from J, leaving 10 bases between. The CDR3 sequence is 14 residues long. CDR3 amino acids: CASSARGANYGYTF. DNA of the CDR3: TGTGCCAGTAGTGCTCGGGGTGCTAACTATGGCTACACCTTC.

This clone came up a few times. V is TRBV2 and J is TRBJ1-3; no clear D gene. The CDR3 sequence is 14 residues long. The V gene's germline CDR1 is SNHLY and CDR2 FYNNEI. Between the trimmed V and J ends, which lost 8 bases and 9 bases, there was a span of 20 bases. The CDR3 protein is CASGEDDFSSTIYF. CDR3 nucleotide sequence: TGTGCCAGCGGAGAGGACGATTTTAGTAGCACCATATATTTT.

V usage is TRBV10-3 and J usage is TRBJ2-7; a weak D match, TRBD2 (7 bases). V dropped 10 bases and J dropped 3 bases, with 13 bases sitting between them. Germline V gives CDR1 ENHRY, CDR2 SYGVKD. CDR3 length: 12 amino acids. The CDR3: CATGGRVYEQYF. DNA of the CDR3: TGTGCCACGGGGGGCAGGGTCTACGAGCAGTACTTC.

The chain combines TRBV28 with TRBJ2-7; D is unclear. Deletions cut 5 bases from V and 0 bases from J, with 14 bases between. The CDR3 is 15 residues long. The germline V gene has CDR1 MDHEN and CDR2 SYDVKM. In DNA, the CDR3 is TGTGCCAGCAGTGACTGGACCCTAAGCTCCTACGAGCAGTACTTC. Protein: CASSDWTLSSYEQYF.

This clone has a single count. This chain connects TRBV6-5 to TRBJ2-7; 10 bases are a match to TRBD2. V trimming: 7 bases; J trimming: 0 bases; junction bases outside the gene matches: 6. CDR1 is MNHEY and CDR2 is SVGAGI in the germline V gene. The CDR3 covers 15 residues. Written as DNA, the CDR3 is TGTGCCAGCACAGGGGCTAGCGGGGGCTCCTACGAGCAGTACTTC. This gives the protein CASTGASGGSYEQYF.

This chain joins TRBV5-1 and TRBJ2-7; a weak D match, TRBD2 (5 bases). The germline gives CDR1 SGHRS, CDR2 YFSETQ. With 4 bases removed from V and 3 bases from J, the gap between germline ends came to 17 bases. This CDR3 contains 15 residues. The CDR3 is CASSDQPTAGYEQYF. The CDR3 DNA is TGCGCCAGCAGCGACCAACCGACTGCGGGCTACGAGCAGTACTTC.

The V call is TRBV9, the J call TRBJ2-5; D remains ambiguous. The CDR3 runs 15 residues. Germline CDR1 and CDR2: SGDLS and YYNGEE. The germline V and J ends were trimmed by 0 bases and 5 bases, with 14 bases remaining between them. The CDR3 nucleotides are TGTGCCAGCAGCGTAGTACCACAAGGTCTGGAGACCCAGTACTTC. Amino acid sequence: CASSVVPQGLETQYF.

Only one count was recorded for this clone. V gene TRBV7-9 combines with J gene TRBJ1-5; D is ambiguous. V was cut by 2 bases and J by 5 bases, with 4 bases left in between. This CDR3 region has 12 residues. Germline assignment: CDR1 SEHNR and CDR2 FQNEAQ (reference sequence). In nucleotides, the CDR3 is TGTGCCAGCAGCTTATCTCATCAGCCCCAGCATTTT. The encoded protein is CASSLSHQPQHF.

This clone was seen a single time. The gene calls are TRBV18 and TRBJ1-2; D not resolved. V was shortened by 0 bases and J by 7 bases, with 15 bases between the two germline ends. Germline values: CDR1 KGHSH, CDR2 LQKENI. The CDR3 sequence is 15 residues long. The CDR3 nucleotides are TGTGCCAGCTCACCACCGGGCAGTGCGGGATCTGGCTACACCTTC. This gives the protein CASSPPGSAGSGYTF.

The rearrangement links TRBV6-2 or TRBV6-3 to TRBJ1-2; D uncertain. Germline CDR1 MNHEY, CDR2 SVGEGT. CDR3 length: 12 residues. With 2 bases removed from V and 5 bases from J, the gap between germline ends came to 6 bases. This chain's CDR3 is CASSYLGYGYTF. The CDR3 DNA reads as TGTGCCAGCAGTTACCTCGGGTATGGCTACACCTTC.

The rearrangement uses TRBV3-1 (or the pseudogene TRBV3-2) and TRBJ2-1, with TRBD2 as a possible D gene (6 bases). Germline loops: CDR1 LGHDT, CDR2 YNNKEL (reference sequence). Trimming took off 5 bases at V and 0 bases at J, with 14 bases between the two ends. The CDR3 totals 16 residues. DNA for the CDR3: TGTGCCAGCAGCTCCAGCGGGTCTAGCTCCTACAATGAGCAGTTCTTC. Encoded protein: CASSSSGSSSYNEQFF.

The chain joins TRBV5-6 to TRBJ2-7; TRBD1 matches at 10 bases. The CDR3 loop spans 15 amino acids. Germline V gene sequence: CDR1 SGHDT, CDR2 YYEEEE. The ends lost 2 bases at V and 1 base at J; junction bases unmatched: 3. The CDR3 DNA follows: TGTGCCAGCAGCTTAGGGGGACAGGGGTCCTACGAGCAGTACTTC. Its translation is CASSLGGQGSYEQYF.

The chain recombines TRBV19 with TRBJ2-3, with 9 bases that match TRBD2. The CDR3 length is 16 residues. Germline V gene lookup returns CDR1 LNHDA and CDR2 SQIVND (reference sequence). With V trimmed by 1 base and J by 4 bases, 6 bases remained unmatched. CDR3: CASSIGVAGVPDTQYF. Here the CDR3 DNA reads TGTGCCAGTAGTATAGGGGTAGCGGGAGTGCCAGATACGCAGTATTTT.

The V and J genes are TRBV5-6 and TRBJ2-1; D gene unclear. Trimming removed 4 bases at V and 7 bases at J, with 12 bases between. The CDR3 runs to 13 residues. Looked up from germline, CDR1 is SGHDT and CDR2 is YYEEEE. CDR3 protein: CASSPALGNEQFF. The CDR3 DNA follows: TGTGCCAGCAGCCCAGCGCTGGGGAATGAGCAGTTCTTC. Supplemented by reference TRBV5-6 and TRBJ2-1, the full variable domain reads DAGVTQSPTHLIKTRGQQVTLRCSPKSGHDTVSWYQQALGQGPQFIFQYYEEEERQRGNFPDRFSGHQFPNYSSELNVNALLLGDSALYLCASSPALGNEQFFGPGTRLTVL.

This chain links TRBV10-1 with TRBJ1-6; D unresolved. Germline CDR1 and CDR2: WNHNN and SYGVQD (reference sequence). This CDR3 contains 13 residues. The germline V and J ends were trimmed by 6 bases and 0 bases, with 3 bases remaining between them. The CDR3 loop is CASRISYNSPLHF. The CDR3 DNA follows: TGCGCCAGCAGGATCTCCTATAATTCACCCCTCCACTTT.

The chain employs TRBV6-2 or TRBV6-3 and TRBJ1-2, with D perhaps TRBD1 (5 bases). V lost 5 bases and J 3 bases, leaving 25 bases between the germline ends. Germline lookup yields CDR1 MNHEY and CDR2 SVGEGT. The CDR3 is made up of 18 amino acids. The CDR3, as DNA: TGTGCCAGCAGTGGTCCGACAGTAAGAATCGATCGTCACTATGGCTACACCTTC. Residues: CASSGPTVRIDRHYGYTF.

The chain uses TRBV7-9 and TRBJ1-3; D is possibly TRBD1 (5 bases). Trimming stripped 1 base from V and 9 bases from J, with 19 bases between. Germline assignment: CDR1 SEHNR and CDR2 FQNEAQ (reference sequence). The CDR3 runs 16 residues. Here the CDR3 DNA reads TGTGCCAGCAGCTTAGGAGCTAGTCGGGGCCGTGGCACCATATATTTT. It yields the protein CASSLGASRGRGTIYF.

The chain links TRBV2 to TRBJ2-7; tentatively, D is TRBD1 (5 bases). V lost 8 bases and J 1 base, leaving 15 bases between the germline ends. The CDR3 extends over 14 amino acids. Germline lookup yields CDR1 SNHLY and CDR2 FYNNEI. The CDR3 here is CASHRPDLSYEQYF. In DNA form, the CDR3 reads TGTGCCAGCCACAGGCCCGACCTGTCCTACGAGCAGTACTTC.

This rearrangement joins TRBV4-1 to TRBJ2-6; possibly TRBD1 for D (5 bases). This CDR3 is 16 amino acids long. The V gene lost 0 bases and the J gene lost 0 bases, with 6 bases spanning the gap. Germline V gene sequence: CDR1 MGHRA, CDR2 YSYEKL. The CDR3 region has the DNA TGCGCCAGCAGCCAAGATCAGGGCTCTGGGGCCAACGTCCTGACTTTC. Its protein is CASSQDQGSGANVLTF.

The rearrangement links TRBV27 to TRBJ1-5; D gene unclear. The CDR3 extends over 14 amino acids. Germline CDR1 is MNHEY and CDR2 is SMNVEV (reference sequence). V lost 1 base, J lost 0 bases, and 4 bases lay in between. CDR3 coding DNA: TGTGCCAGCAGTTTATGGGCTAGCAATCAGCCCCAGCATTTT. This translates into CASSLWASNQPQHF.

The DNA of the CDR3 is TGTGCCTGCCCCTTCCATAGCCTCCCGTTCTTC. Translating it yields CACPFHSLPFF. The rearrangement links TRBV7-8 to TRBJ2-1; D gene unclear. Germline V gene sequence: CDR1 SGHVS, CDR2 FQNEAQ. The CDR3 contains 11 residues. Trimming shortened V by 11 bases and J by 15 bases, and 20 bases separated the two germline ends.

The chain joins TRBV15 to TRBJ1-4; 8 bases agree with TRBD1. The V segment lost 5 bases and the J segment 7 bases; nucleotides outside the gene matches: 6. The germline V gene encodes CDR1 LNHNV and CDR2 YYDKDF (reference sequence). The CDR3 spans 14 residues. CDR3 amino acids: CATSGRTGLEKLFF. CDR3 bases: TGTGCCACCAGCGGGAGGACAGGGCTTGAAAAACTGTTTTTT.